This T cell receptor (beta chain) is drawn from a study of cytomegalovirus exposure and HLA in healthy donors. The primer mix had 60 Vbeta and 13 Jbeta primers. TCRdb keeps only in-frame clones here, not all; method: immunoSEQ multiplex PCR. The sample has about 96,000 clones, under 85% seen once. Germline trimming cut 0 bases from V and 7 bases from J; bases unmatched to any gene: 4. The V gene's germline CDR1 is MGHRA and CDR2 YSYEKL. The CDR3 covers 15 residues. The chain has TRBV4-1 and TRBJ1-5; 9 bases map to TRBD1. The sample was PBMCs. This sequence originates from an older woman in good health and CMV-seropositive. The chain's CDR3 is CASSQETGGDQPQHF. The DNA of the CDR3 is TGCGCCAGCAGCCAAGAGACAGGGGGTGACCAGCCCCAGCATTTT.